These 18 T cell receptor beta chains originate from one sample sequenced in a study of blood T cell repertoires in COVID-19. The data were produced by immunoSEQ multiplex PCR, yet TCRdb's version contains in-frame clones alone and is incomplete. Here the sample spans more than 120,000 clones, approximately 87% being singletons. Input material: peripheral blood. The receptors were sampled from a woman between 50 and 59 years old with active or convalescent COVID-19.

The rearrangement joins TRBV30 to TRBJ2-1, with 9 bases identical to TRBD1. The V gene end was trimmed by 2 bases and the J gene end by 4 bases; junction bases not matched to a gene: 6. Looked up from germline, CDR1 is GTSNPN and CDR2 is SVGIG (reference sequence). The CDR3 length is 15 residues. The CDR3 coding sequence is TGTGCCTGGAGTCAAGGACAGGGGCTATACAATGAGCAGTTCTTC. It is translated as CAWSQGQGLYNEQFF.

The rearrangement links TRBV6-2 or TRBV6-3 to TRBJ2-2, with no clear D. CDR1 MNHEY and CDR2 SVGEGT come from the germline V gene. CDR3 length: 14 residues. V shed 2 bases and J shed 6 bases, with 10 bases lying between them. This CDR3 is CASSYMSIAGELFF. CDR3 bases: TGTGCCAGCAGTTACATGTCTATTGCCGGGGAGCTGTTTTTT.

The chain employs TRBV28 and TRBJ2-7, with TRBD2 as a possible D gene (5 bases). Per the germline V gene, CDR1 is MDHEN and CDR2 is SYDVKM. Trimming shortened V by 5 bases and J by 5 bases, and 13 bases separated the two germline ends. The CDR3 is 13 residues long. The CDR3 loop is CASSLFGGDEQYF. In DNA form, the CDR3 reads TGTGCCAGCAGTCTCTTCGGAGGCGACGAGCAGTACTTC.

Details on this clone: The same CDR3 arises from other DNA sequences in this sample as well. This chain links TRBV4-2 with TRBJ2-2; 8 nucleotides match TRBD1. The ends lost 0 bases at V and 4 bases at J; junction bases unmatched: 1. Germline CDR1 is LGHNA and CDR2 is YNFKEQ. The CDR3 consists of 15 residues. The chain's CDR3 is CASSQETGATGELFF. For the CDR3, the DNA is TGTGCCAGCAGCCAAGAGACAGGGGCCACCGGGGAGCTGTTTTTT.

The CDR3 region has the DNA TGTGCCAGCAGCTCCCTAGCATTCGGGAGGGCCGACGGGGAGCTGTTTTTT. Its protein product is CASSSLAFGRADGELFF. The chain links TRBV11-2 to TRBJ2-2, with 8 bases fitting TRBD2. Trimming cost V 4 bases and J 7 bases; bases outside gene matches: 14. Germline V gives CDR1 SGHAT, CDR2 FQNNGV. The CDR3 is made up of 17 amino acids.

The chain combines TRBV12-3 or TRBV12-4 with TRBJ1-6; D unclear. Trimming left V 5 bases short and J 4 bases short, with 6 bases between. The CDR3 covers 13 residues. CDR3 amino acids: CASSPGYNSPLHF. The CDR3 DNA reads as TGTGCCAGCAGTCCGGGGTATAATTCACCCCTCCACTTT.

The chain couples TRBV10-1 to TRBJ1-2, with 8 bases identical to TRBD1. The CDR3 runs to 14 residues. V was pared by 7 bases and J by 3 bases, with 7 bases of the junction left unmatched. CDR1 WNHNN and CDR2 SYGVQD come from the germline V gene (reference sequence). For the CDR3, the DNA is TGCGCCAGCAACCGGACAGGGAAGGACTATGGCTACACCTTC. Protein: CASNRTGKDYGYTF.

The chain couples TRBV7-3 to TRBJ1-1; D uncertain. V gave up 5 bases and J gave up 7 bases, with 11 bases separating them. CDR3 length: 12 residues. The germline V gene has CDR1 SGHTA and CDR2 FQGTGA. DNA for the CDR3: TGTGCCAGCAGCCCGAACGGGGTTGAAGCTTTCTTT. This codes for CASSPNGVEAFF.

This sequence joins TRBV6-6 and TRBJ2-7; 7 bases map to TRBD1. After removal of 6 bases from V and 5 bases from J, the junction contained 4 bases not matched to a gene. Looked up from germline, CDR1 is MNHNY and CDR2 is SVGAGI (reference sequence). The CDR3 covers 12 residues. The CDR3 region is CASRPDRDEQYF. The CDR3 DNA sequence: TGTGCCAGCAGGCCTGACAGGGACGAGCAGTACTTC.

The chain employs TRBV18 and TRBJ2-2, with D tentatively TRBD1 (6 bases). The germline V gene has CDR1 KGHSH and CDR2 LQKENI. There are 15 residues in the CDR3. Between the trimmed V and J ends, which lost 0 bases and 4 bases, there was a span of 9 bases. The CDR3 sequence: CASSPPSRGTGELFF. The CDR3 DNA sequence: TGTGCCAGCTCACCACCGAGCAGGGGCACCGGGGAGCTGTTTTTT.

This sequence joins TRBV5-4 and TRBJ1-2, with D perhaps matching TRBD1 (6 bases). Trimming removed 3 bases from V and 6 bases from J, with 18 bases in between. This CDR3 is built from 15 residues. The germline gives CDR1 SGHNT, CDR2 YYREEE (reference sequence). The CDR3: CASSSQLTGRDGYTF. Written as DNA, the CDR3 is TGTGCCAGCAGCTCCCAATTAACAGGGAGGGATGGCTACACCTTC. The variable domain in full, with the rest retrieved from reference TRBV5-4 and TRBJ1-2, is ETGVTQSPTHLIKTRGQQVTLRCSSQSGHNTVSWYQQALGQGPQFIFQYYREEENGRGNFPPRFSGLQFPNYSSELNVNALELDDSALYLCASSSQLTGRDGYTFGSGTRLTVV.

The rearrangement links TRBV21-1 to TRBJ1-2; the tabulated D call, TRBD1, remains unverified against the DNA. TRBV21-1 is an annotated pseudogene. This CDR3 has 13 residues. As DNA, the CDR3 is TGTGCCAGCAGCACTGGACAGATCTATGGCTACACCTTC. As protein: CASSTGQIYGYTF.

The chain is built from TRBV12-3 or TRBV12-4 and TRBJ1-1, with D possibly matching TRBD1 (5 bases). The CDR3 contains 12 residues. V dropped 9 bases and J dropped 4 bases, with 12 bases sitting between them. The CDR3 is CASSGGFTEAFF. The CDR3 DNA reads as TGTGCCAGTAGTGGGGGGTTCACTGAAGCTTTCTTT.

The rearrangement uses TRBV10-3 and TRBJ2-1; 8 bases line up with TRBD2. CDR3 size: 14 residues. Trimming removed 2 bases from V and 8 bases from J; junction bases left unmatched: 5. The germline CDR1 and CDR2 sequences are ENHRY and SYGVKD. The CDR3 spells CAISEQRESDEQFF. The CDR3 DNA sequence: TGTGCCATCAGTGAGCAGCGGGAGAGCGATGAGCAGTTCTTC.

This clone occurred a few times. The rearrangement links TRBV2 to TRBJ2-7, with D possibly matching TRBD2 (7 bases). V dropped 5 bases and J dropped 4 bases, with 18 bases sitting between them. Germline-derived CDR1 and CDR2 are SNHLY and FYNNEI. The CDR3 spans 15 residues. The DNA of the CDR3 is TGTGCCAGCAGTAAAGGGGGAGGGGGAGTTTACGAGCAGTACTTC. This translates into CASSKGGGGVYEQYF. Drawing the rest from reference TRBV2 and TRBJ2-7, the complete variable domain is EPEVTQTPSHQVTQMGQEVILRCVPISNHLYFYWYRQILGQKVEFLVSFYNNEISEKSEIFDDQFSVERPDGSNFTLKIRSTKLEDSAMYFCASSKGGGGVYEQYFGPGTRLTVT.

The J gene is TRBJ2-7, the V gene TRBV27; D uncertain. V was clipped by 7 bases and J by 4 bases, with 5 bases between them. Germline assignment: CDR1 MNHEY and CDR2 SMNVEV (reference sequence). The CDR3 has 10 amino acids. The CDR3 bases are TGTGCCAGCACGTGTTACGAGCAGTACTTC. This sequence encodes CASTCYEQYF.

This clone appeared once. The CDR3 loop is CSAQRGGYGYTF. CDR3 DNA sequence: TGCAGCGCCCAACGGGGGGGCTATGGCTACACCTTC. V gene TRBV29-1 combines with J gene TRBJ1-2; a weak D match, TRBD1 (5 bases). This CDR3 contains 12 residues. Trimming took 7 bases from V and 4 from J, leaving 13 bases between them. The V gene's germline CDR1 is SQVTM and CDR2 ANQGSEA.

The chain recombines TRBV18 with TRBJ2-2; 7 bases agree with TRBD2. This CDR3 has 15 amino acids. Germline CDR1 and CDR2: KGHSH and LQKENI. J was trimmed by 4 bases and V by 5 bases; bases with no gene match: 7. The CDR3 DNA reads as TGTGCCAGCTCAGAAATACGCGGGGGCACCGGGGAGCTGTTTTTT. Encoded protein: CASSEIRGGTGELFF.